This T cell receptor beta chain was observed in a study of T cell responses to AZD1222 COVID-19 vaccine. Study-level points and caveats: Recipients of AZD1222 seropositive at baseline numbered only 5 or 6. It was only after the peak T cell response that any repertoires were sampled.

The CDR3 runs 14 residues. From germline, CDR1 is KGHSH and CDR2 LQKENI. V was pared by 2 bases and J by 6 bases, with 3 bases of the junction left unmatched. Concerning this clone itself: No antigen is known for it.

Some clones are missing from TCRdb's copy, which holds only in-frame ones; the method was immunoSEQ multiplex PCR. The sample includes 110,000 to 150,000 clones, roughly 85% of them seen just once. The chain combines TRBV18 with TRBJ2-7, with TRBD2 matching over 11 bases. Sequencing was performed on peripheral blood, taken on day 0 of AZD1222 vaccination. The TCR was taken from an adult in good health. Here the CDR3 DNA reads TGTGCCAGCTCACCATTCACTAGCGGGAGCGAGCAGTACTTC. This encodes CASSPFTSGSEQYF.